The T cell receptor (beta chain) described here comes from a study of beta chain features in type 1 diabetes. This clone was seen a few times. Every isolated RNA sample was fully reverse transcribed, so sequencing captured expressed TCRB transcripts. The assay was immunoSEQ multiplex PCR, and TCRdb's table has in-frame clones only and misses some. The sample yields about 360,000 clones, 10% to 15% seen once. V lost 2 bases and J 0 bases, leaving 7 bases between the germline ends. This CDR3 region has 15 residues. The germline gives CDR1 SGHTA, CDR2 FQGNSA. Sequencing was carried out using naive CD4+ T cells from blood. The chain combines TRBV7-2 with TRBJ1-4; D gene unclear. The sequence came from a man between 18 and 29 years old in good health. DNA of the CDR3: TGTGCCAGCAGCTTAAAACTTACAACTAATGAAAAACTGTTTTTT. Amino acid sequence: CASSLKLTTNEKLFF.